The 29 T cell receptor beta chains below were found in one sample sequenced in a study of blood T cell repertoires in COVID-19. Libraries were prepared by immunoSEQ multiplex PCR; TCRdb keeps only in-frame clonotypes and omits some of them. The table records 70,000 or so clones, approximately 90% of them present only once. Sequenced sample: peripheral blood. These receptors originate from a human donor in a cohort sampled during active COVID-19.

The chain combines TRBV6-2 or TRBV6-3 with TRBJ1-1; 7 positions agree with TRBD1. With V trimmed by 6 bases and J by 4 bases, 8 bases remained unmatched. Germline values: CDR1 MNHEY, CDR2 SVGEGT. The CDR3 has 14 residues. The CDR3 region is CASSSEGGGTEAFF. CDR3 DNA sequence: TGTGCCAGCAGCAGCGAAGGGGGCGGCACTGAAGCTTTCTTT.

The chain links TRBV29-1 to TRBJ2-7, with 7 bases fitting TRBD1. This CDR3 spans 15 amino acids. The V gene end was trimmed by 7 bases and the J gene end by 5 bases; junction bases not matched to a gene: 17. In germline, CDR1 is SQVTM, CDR2 ANQGSEA. The CDR3 nucleotides are TGCAGCGCTGTCCTCTCACTCGGGACAGCAGACGAGCAGTACTTC. It codes for CSAVLSLGTADEQYF.

The J gene is TRBJ1-6, the V gene TRBV27; the D is unclear. V shed 8 bases and J shed 5 bases, with 13 bases lying between them. This CDR3 has 14 residues. Germline V gene lookup returns CDR1 MNHEY and CDR2 SMNVEV (reference sequence). The CDR3 sequence: CASGEGFDNSPLHF. The CDR3 DNA is TGTGCCAGCGGCGAGGGATTCGATAATTCACCCCTCCACTTT.

This rearrangement joins TRBV11-2 to TRBJ2-7; D perhaps matches TRBD1 (6 bases). Germline V gives CDR1 SGHAT, CDR2 FQNNGV. The CDR3 spans 18 residues. Trimming took 5 bases from V and 3 from J, leaving 26 bases between them. The CDR3 spells CASSAIKLQGRSNYEQYF. CDR3 coding DNA: TGTGCCAGCAGCGCGATAAAATTACAGGGAAGGAGTAACTACGAGCAGTACTTC.

This chain joins TRBV4-1 and TRBJ2-7; the D gene is possibly TRBD1 (5 bases). CDR1 MGHRA and CDR2 YSYEKL come from the germline V gene. CDR3 length equals 17 residues. V shed 1 base and J shed 3 bases, with 19 bases lying between them. CDR3 sequence (DNA): TGCGCCAGCAGCCAAGGTCCCCCAGGCAGGGTGTACTACGAGCAGTACTTC. Protein sequence: CASSQGPPGRVYYEQYF.

Of note for this clone: The sample contains more than one DNA sequence encoding this CDR3. CDR3 nucleotides: TGTGCCAGCAGCGTAGGATCAGGGCCCTACGAGCAGTACTTC. It yields the protein CASSVGSGPYEQYF. The rearrangement joins TRBV9 to TRBJ2-7, with D tentatively TRBD1 (5 bases). Germline V gene data show CDR1 as SGDLS and CDR2 as YYNGEE. Deletions cut 0 bases from V and 2 bases from J, with 9 bases between. This CDR3 comprises 14 residues.

CDR3 nucleotide sequence: TGTGCCACCAGCAGGGGACAGGGTTTGACCTACGAGCAGTACTTC. It translates to CATSRGQGLTYEQYF. The genes are TRBV15 and TRBJ2-7, with 9 bases aligning to TRBD1. J gave up 2 bases and V 3 bases, and 5 bases lay outside the gene matches. The CDR3 loop spans 15 amino acids. Germline V CDR1 and CDR2: LNHNV, YYDKDF (reference sequence).

The chain joins TRBV27 to TRBJ1-1, with a possible D match to TRBD1 (6 bases). CDR1 is MNHEY, CDR2 SMNVEV, per germline (reference sequence). Between the trimmed V and J ends, which lost 8 bases and 4 bases, there was a span of 17 bases. This CDR3 comprises 14 residues. The CDR3, as DNA: TGTGCCAGCGGTAGGGGGGGATTAGGCACTGAAGCTTTCTTT. Amino acids: CASGRGGLGTEAFF.

The chain has TRBV12-5 and TRBJ1-2; TRBD1 aligns across 7 bases. The CDR3 is 14 residues long. The ends lost 1 base at V and 8 bases at J; junction bases unmatched: 7. Looked up from germline, CDR1 is LGHNT and CDR2 is FRNRAP. CDR3 protein: CASGLGTTGLGYTF. The CDR3 DNA follows: TGTGCTAGTGGTTTGGGAACGACAGGGCTGGGCTACACCTTC.

This sequence joins TRBV3-1 (or the pseudogene TRBV3-2) and TRBJ1-2; 7 nucleotides line up with TRBD1. Germline trimming cut 3 bases from V and 4 bases from J; bases unmatched to any gene: 2. Per germline, CDR1 LGHDT and CDR2 YNNKEL (reference sequence). The CDR3 has 13 amino acids. CDR3 region: CASSQGQFYGYTF. The CDR3 DNA sequence: TGTGCCAGCAGCCAGGGACAGTTCTATGGCTACACCTTC.

The J gene is TRBJ1-1, the V gene TRBV19; D may be TRBD1 (5 bases). From germline, CDR1 is LNHDA and CDR2 SQIVND (reference sequence). The V gene lost 6 bases and the J gene lost 11 bases, with 31 bases spanning the gap. The CDR3 totals 17 residues. Here the CDR3 reads CASRALLVGSGPKEAFF. The CDR3 nucleotides are TGTGCCAGTAGAGCTCTTCTCGTCGGGTCAGGGCCGAAAGAGGCTTTCTTT.

The chain joins TRBV7-9 to TRBJ2-1; possibly TRBD2 for D (5 bases). This CDR3 contains 13 residues. The V end lost 2 bases, the J end lost 8 bases, and 10 bases lay between the germline ends. The germline CDR1 and CDR2 sequences are SEHNR and FQNEAQ (reference sequence). In DNA form, the CDR3 reads TGTGCCAGCAGCTTATGGGCCGGGGATGAGCAGTTCTTC. Translation: CASSLWAGDEQFF.

This chain links TRBV12-5 with TRBJ1-6; weak D call: TRBD1 (5 bases). This CDR3 has 13 amino acids. The germline V gene encodes CDR1 LGHNT and CDR2 FRNRAP. V shed 3 bases and J shed 10 bases, with 10 bases lying between them. Here the CDR3 reads CASGFDSPSPLHF. CDR3 nucleotide sequence: TGTGCTAGTGGTTTTGACAGTCCCTCACCCCTCCACTTT.

The V gene is TRBV6-2 or TRBV6-3, the J gene TRBJ1-3, with D tentatively TRBD1 (6 bases). The V gene lost 5 bases and the J gene lost 7 bases, with 15 bases spanning the gap. Germline V gene sequence: CDR1 MNHEY, CDR2 SVGEGT. The CDR3 extends over 14 amino acids. The CDR3 DNA sequence: TGTGCCAGCAGTCGACGACAGGATGAGAACACCATATATTTT. This codes for CASSRRQDENTIYF.

This chain links TRBV15 with TRBJ2-6, with a possible D match to TRBD1 (5 bases). The CDR3 has 15 amino acids. Germline values: CDR1 LNHNV, CDR2 YYDKDF (reference sequence). V was cut by 7 bases and J by 4 bases, with 14 bases left in between. CDR3 amino acids: CATNSRATGANVLTF. CDR3 coding DNA: TGTGCCACCAACAGCAGGGCGACAGGGGCCAACGTCCTGACTTTC.

The gene calls are TRBV5-1 and TRBJ1-2; perhaps TRBD1 as D (5 bases). Per germline, CDR1 SGHRS and CDR2 YFSETQ. Trimming left V 1 base short and J 6 bases short, with 19 bases between. The CDR3 covers 16 residues. This CDR3 reads CASSLLVQGSSDGYTF. The CDR3 nucleotides read TGCGCCAGCAGCTTGTTGGTGCAGGGTTCATCGGATGGCTACACCTTC.

The chain carries TRBV29-1 and TRBJ2-7; tentatively, D is TRBD2 (5 bases). This CDR3 is built from 15 residues. Germline loops: CDR1 SQVTM, CDR2 ANQGSEA. V was shortened by 4 bases and J by 3 bases, with 19 bases between the two germline ends. The CDR3 region is CSVVLATTPIYEQYF. In DNA, the CDR3 is TGCAGCGTTGTATTAGCGACAACCCCTATCTACGAGCAGTACTTC.

The chain carries TRBV12-5 and TRBJ2-7, with 10 bases matching TRBD2. CDR3 size: 17 residues. With V trimmed by 0 bases and J by 0 bases, 5 bases remained unmatched. Germline V gene lookup returns CDR1 LGHNT and CDR2 FRNRAP. CDR3 region: CASGLVPTSGASYEQYF. CDR3 bases: TGTGCTAGTGGTTTGGTACCTACTAGCGGGGCCTCCTACGAGCAGTACTTC.

This clone was counted once. This sequence joins TRBV5-4 and TRBJ2-7; maybe TRBD2 (5 bases). Trimming cost V 4 bases and J 0 bases, with 11 bases left between them. CDR3 size: 14 residues. Germline V gives CDR1 SGHNT, CDR2 YYREEE (reference sequence). The CDR3 bases are TGTGCCAGCAGCCCCGAGAGGGACTCCTACGAGCAGTACTTC. This translates into CASSPERDSYEQYF.

The V call is TRBV30, the J call TRBJ1-2; 8 positions match TRBD1. J lost 4 bases, V lost 3 bases, and 10 bases had no gene match. Germline V gives CDR1 GTSNPN, CDR2 SVGIG (reference sequence). The CDR3 spans 15 residues. The CDR3 DNA is TGTGCCTGGAGGACCTTGGACAGGGCTATCTATGGCTACACCTTC. This encodes CAWRTLDRAIYGYTF.

The CDR3 bases are TGTGCCAGCAGTCTCTTATTAACGCGGGGGACCCTCACCTTC. This translates into CASSLLLTRGTLTF. The rearrangement joins TRBV6-5 to TRBJ1-2; TRBD1 might be the D (5 bases). The CDR3 covers 14 residues. Germline V gene lookup returns CDR1 MNHEY and CDR2 SVGAGI. V was clipped by 5 bases and J by 13 bases, with 23 bases between them.

The chain couples TRBV5-8 to TRBJ2-7, with a tentative D call TRBD2 (6 bases). Per the germline V gene, CDR1 is SGHTS and CDR2 is YDEGEE. The V gene lost 1 base and the J gene lost 7 bases, with 21 bases spanning the gap. The CDR3 extends over 16 amino acids. The CDR3 spells CASSLTGAPAVEEQYF. The CDR3 coding sequence is TGTGCCAGCAGCTTGACGGGAGCACCTGCGGTCGAGGAGCAGTACTTC.

This chain connects TRBV11-2 to TRBJ2-6; D is unresolved. The V end lost 5 bases, the J end lost 0 bases, and 8 bases lay between the germline ends. There are 15 residues in the CDR3. Germline CDR1 reads SGHAT; CDR2 reads FQNNGV. CDR3 sequence: CASSQIRSGANVLTF. As DNA, the CDR3 is TGTGCCAGCAGCCAGATTCGCTCTGGGGCCAACGTCCTGACTTTC.

This clone was seen only once. The CDR3 DNA sequence: TGTGCCAGCAGTTACTCAAACACCGGGGAGCCCTATGGCTACACCTTC. Its translation: CASSYSNTGEPYGYTF. The chain recombines TRBV6-5 with TRBJ1-2, with D unresolved. The CDR3 loop spans 16 amino acids. V shed 0 bases and J shed 4 bases, with 15 bases lying between them. The germline V gene has CDR1 MNHEY and CDR2 SVGAGI.

The rearrangement uses TRBV11-2 and TRBJ2-3; 10 bases are shared with TRBD2. CDR1 SGHAT and CDR2 FQNNGV come from the germline V gene. V shed 6 bases, J shed 3 bases, and the junction held 12 bases outside the gene matches. The CDR3 runs to 17 residues. CDR3 nucleotide sequence: TGTGCCAGCAGTAGGGAGCGGGGGGGCGCTTCAACAGATACGCAGTATTTT. This translates into CASSRERGGASTDTQYF.

The CDR3 sequence is CASSLGTGGYTF. CDR3 in DNA: TGTGCCAGCAGCTTGGGAACGGGGGGCTACACCTTC. This chain connects TRBV5-6 to TRBJ1-2; D remains unclear. Germline loops: CDR1 SGHDT, CDR2 YYEEEE. Trimming stripped 0 bases from V and 8 bases from J, with 8 bases between. The CDR3 totals 12 residues.

The rearrangement joins TRBV9 to TRBJ2-7; 13 bases map to TRBD2. Germline V gives CDR1 SGDLS, CDR2 YYNGEE. V was pared by 4 bases and J by 4 bases, with 5 bases of the junction left unmatched. The CDR3 length is 15 residues. The CDR3 DNA follows: TGTGCCAGCAGCCCGGGGACTAGCGGGGTATACGAGCAGTACTTC. It translates to CASSPGTSGVYEQYF.

This clone came up a few times. The chain is built from TRBV30 and TRBJ1-1; D may be TRBD1 (5 bases). Per the germline V gene, CDR1 is GTSNPN and CDR2 is SVGIG (reference sequence). Trimming stripped 1 base from V and 7 bases from J, with 13 bases between. The CDR3 loop spans 13 amino acids. DNA for the CDR3: TGTGCCTGGAGTGGAGACAGTGGATATGAAGCTTTCTTT. Translated: CAWSGDSGYEAFF.

J is TRBJ1-1 and V is TRBV18, with TRBD1 matching 11 bases. CDR1 and CDR2 (germline): KGHSH, LQKENI. The CDR3 spans 16 residues. Trimming cost V 0 bases and J 4 bases; bases outside gene matches: 4. The CDR3 is CASSPPRTGGGTEAFF. In nucleotides, the CDR3 is TGTGCCAGCTCACCACCGAGGACAGGGGGCGGCACTGAAGCTTTCTTT. Using reference TRBV18 and TRBJ1-1 for the parts outside the CDR3, the full variable domain is NAGVMQNPRHLVRRRGQEARLRCSPMKGHSHVYWYRQLPEEGLKFMVYLQKENIIDESGMPKERFSAEFPKEGPSILRIQQVVRGDSAAYFCASSPPRTGGGTEAFFGQGTRLTVV.